The 5 T cell receptor beta chains in this list originate from one sample, sequenced in a study of blood T cell repertoires in COVID-19. TCRdb's table, derived via immunoSEQ multiplex PCR, lists solely in-frame clones and lacks some. Seen here are approximately 4,000 clones, roughly 80% observed once, and the top ten hold around 42%. The sample was peripheral blood. The receptors come from a human donor with active or convalescent COVID-19. The donor label of this sample is uncertain.

This clone was counted between two and nine times. The V and J genes are TRBV18 and TRBJ1-5; D unresolved. The CDR3 contains 16 residues. Germline assignment: CDR1 KGHSH and CDR2 LQKENI. The V end lost 4 bases, the J end lost 0 bases, and 13 bases lay between the germline ends. The CDR3 sequence: CASSLSAGYSNQPQHF. The CDR3 region has the DNA TGTGCCAGCTCACTTTCCGCGGGGTATAGCAATCAGCCCCAGCATTTT.

The chain employs TRBV9 and TRBJ1-3, with D possibly being TRBD1 (5 bases). Trimming cost V 3 bases and J 4 bases, with 11 bases left between them. This CDR3 has 14 residues. Germline assignment: CDR1 SGDLS and CDR2 YYNGEE. As DNA, the CDR3 is TGTGCCAGCAGCGCTACGACAGCGGGAAACACCATATATTTT. Amino acid sequence: CASSATTAGNTIYF.

A few counts support this clone. The rearrangement uses TRBV12-3 or TRBV12-4 and TRBJ1-1; D unclear. The V and J ends lost 3 bases and 1 base respectively, with 3 bases between them. CDR3 length: 12 amino acids. The CDR3: CASSFQNTEAFF. Here the CDR3 DNA reads TGTGCCAGCAGTTTTCAGAACACTGAAGCTTTCTTT.

CDR3 DNA sequence: TGTGCCAGCACTACTAGCGGTATGGGTGAGCAGTTCTTC. Its translation: CASTTSGMGEQFF. This rearrangement joins TRBV9 to TRBJ2-1, with TRBD2 matching over 8 bases. Germline CDR1 reads SGDLS; CDR2 reads YYNGEE. V dropped 6 bases and J dropped 9; count of bases not matched to a gene: 8. This CDR3 spans 13 amino acids.

Only a few counts were recorded for this clone. This chain connects TRBV5-1 to TRBJ1-1; 10 positions agree with TRBD1. Trimming at V came to 3 bases and at J to 3 bases, leaving 5 bases not matched to a gene. The CDR3 is made up of 15 amino acids. Germline-derived CDR1 and CDR2 are SGHRS and YFSETQ. The DNA for the CDR3 is TGCGCCAGCAGCTGGGGACAGGGGCTGGACACTGAAGCTTTCTTT. Amino acids: CASSWGQGLDTEAFF.